This passage covers 18 T cell receptor beta chains from one sample sequenced in a study of T cell clones after liver transplantation. Some clones are missing from TCRdb's copy, which holds only in-frame ones; the method was immunoSEQ multiplex PCR. The sample includes 35,000 to 45,000 clones, around 83% seen only once; the top ten take less than 2.5%. Specimen: CD4+ T cells from blood, collected 24 months after liver transplant. These receptor sequences come from a human patient who received a liver transplant. Some of the T cells might come from the graft donor.

The chain carries TRBV7-3 and TRBJ2-3, with 11 nucleotides matching TRBD2. Germline V lookup: CDR1 SGHTA, CDR2 FQGTGA. Trimming removed 5 bases from V and 1 base from J; junction bases left unmatched: 8. The CDR3 consists of 17 residues. The CDR3 sequence: CASSLLKTSGGTDTQYF. The CDR3 coding sequence is TGTGCCAGCAGCCTCCTCAAGACTAGCGGGGGCACAGATACGCAGTATTTT.

This rearrangement joins TRBV9 to TRBJ1-1, with D tentatively TRBD1 (5 bases). V was clipped by 4 bases and J by 6 bases, with 16 bases between them. CDR1 is SGDLS, CDR2 YYNGEE, per germline. CDR3 length: 14 amino acids. The CDR3 sequence: CASSPHRRDAEAFF. The CDR3 region has the DNA TGTGCCAGCAGCCCTCATCGCAGGGACGCTGAAGCTTTCTTT. Complete variable domain (other parts from reference TRBV9 and TRBJ1-1): DSGVTQTPKHLITATGQRVTLRCSPRSGDLSVYWYQQSLDQGLQFLIQYYNGEERAKGNILERFSAQQFPDLHSELNLSSLELGDSALYFCASSPHRRDAEAFFGQGTRLTVV.

The chain is built from TRBV28 and TRBJ1-2; D is unresolved. In germline, CDR1 is MDHEN, CDR2 SYDVKM. V was shortened by 3 bases and J by 11 bases, with 10 bases between the two germline ends. The CDR3 runs to 11 residues. The DNA of the CDR3 is TGTGCCAGCAGTTTTCTGGGAATTTACACCTTC. Residues: CASSFLGIYTF.

The rearrangement links TRBV28 to TRBJ2-5; no firm D call. From germline, CDR1 is MDHEN and CDR2 SYDVKM. The CDR3 contains 15 residues. Trimming cost V 4 bases and J 7 bases, with 19 bases left between them. The chain's CDR3 is CASSSPSADRVTQYF. Here the CDR3 DNA reads TGTGCCAGCAGTTCCCCCTCCGCGGATCGGGTGACCCAGTACTTC.

This clone has only one observation. This chain uses TRBV6-6 with TRBJ2-7, with a tentative D call TRBD2 (6 bases). The length of the CDR3 is 14 residues. Germline V gives CDR1 MNHNY, CDR2 SVGAGI (reference sequence). V gave up 6 bases and J gave up 2 bases, with 14 bases separating them. CDR3 amino acids: CASRKRVSTYEQYF. The DNA for the CDR3 is TGTGCCAGCAGAAAGCGGGTTTCAACCTACGAGCAGTACTTC.

The rearrangement joins TRBV5-6 to TRBJ2-7; TRBD1 is a possible D gene (5 bases). The CDR3 loop spans 14 amino acids. From germline, CDR1 is SGHDT and CDR2 YYEEEE. Between the trimmed V and J ends, which lost 0 bases and 8 bases, there was a span of 15 bases. The CDR3 nucleotides are TGTGCCAGCAGCTTGGGGCAGGGTCTACGAAAGCAGTACTTC. Protein sequence: CASSLGQGLRKQYF. Filled out from reference TRBV5-6 and TRBJ2-7, the complete variable domain reads DAGVTQSPTHLIKTRGQQVTLRCSPKSGHDTVSWYQQALGQGPQFIFQYYEEEERQRGNFPDRFSGHQFPNYSSELNVNALLLGDSALYLCASSLGQGLRKQYFGPGTRLTVT.

This clone was found once. The chain combines TRBV7-9 with TRBJ2-7; D gene uncertain. Per the germline V gene, CDR1 is SEHNR and CDR2 is FQNEAQ (reference sequence). The CDR3 spans 15 residues. V shed 5 bases and J shed 1 base, with 15 bases lying between them. The CDR3 DNA reads as TGTGCCAGCAGCAGCCTTCGGGTCGGATCCTACGAGCAGTACTTC. This gives the protein CASSSLRVGSYEQYF. The complete variable domain, with remaining parts taken from reference TRBV7-9 and TRBJ2-7, reads DTGVSQNPRHKITKRGQNVTFRCDPISEHNRLYWYRQTLGQGPEFLTYFQNEAQLEKSRLLSDRFSAERPKGSFSTLEIQRTEQGDSAMYLCASSSLRVGSYEQYFGPGTRLTVT.

The gene calls are TRBV7-2 and TRBJ2-4; 10 bases are shared with TRBD1. CDR3 length: 17 residues. CDR1 is SGHTA and CDR2 is FQGNSA in the germline V gene. V shed 5 bases and J 1 base; nucleotides not matched to a gene: 8. The DNA for the CDR3 is TGTGCCAGCAGCACCGACAGGGGGCTTGGGGCCAAAAACATTCAGTACTTC. Its translation: CASSTDRGLGAKNIQYF.

This chain joins TRBV5-5 and TRBJ2-7, with D perhaps TRBD1 (5 bases). Per the germline V gene, CDR1 is SGHKS and CDR2 is YYEKEE (reference sequence). The CDR3 extends over 15 amino acids. V lost 4 bases, J lost 0 bases, and 14 bases lay in between. CDR3 loop: CASSADRTHSYEQYF. CDR3 sequence (DNA): TGTGCCAGCAGCGCGGACCGGACACACTCCTACGAGCAGTACTTC.

The chain couples TRBV9 to TRBJ2-2; D possibly corresponds to TRBD1 (5 bases). This CDR3 comprises 14 residues. CDR1 SGDLS and CDR2 YYNGEE come from the germline V gene. V was clipped by 2 bases and J by 1 base, with 6 bases between them. DNA of the CDR3: TGTGCCAGCAGCGTCCAGGGGAACACCGGGGAGCTGTTTTTT. Translated, it gives CASSVQGNTGELFF. Supplemented by reference TRBV9 and TRBJ2-2, the full variable domain reads DSGVTQTPKHLITATGQRVTLRCSPRSGDLSVYWYQQSLDQGLQFLIQYYNGEERAKGNILERFSAQQFPDLHSELNLSSLELGDSALYFCASSVQGNTGELFFGEGSRLTVL.

The chain is built from TRBV11-2 and TRBJ1-6; D is possibly TRBD1 (5 bases). In germline, CDR1 is SGHAT, CDR2 FQNNGV. Trimming took off 1 base at V and 10 bases at J, with 11 bases between the two ends. There are 14 residues in the CDR3. CDR3 DNA: TGTGCCAGCAGCTTAGTACAGGTCATCTCACCCCTCCACTTT. It codes for CASSLVQVISPLHF.

The gene calls are TRBV7-2 and TRBJ2-5; weak D call: TRBD1 (6 bases). Trimming took 5 bases from V and 3 from J, leaving 16 bases between them. Germline V gives CDR1 SGHTA, CDR2 FQGNSA. CDR3 length: 15 amino acids. In nucleotides, the CDR3 is TGTGCCAGCAGCCCCCGGCCAGGGGTGGAAGAGACCCAGTACTTC. This gives the protein CASSPRPGVEETQYF.

DNA of the CDR3: TGTGCCAGCAGCCTCCAGGGGAATGAGCAGTTCTTC. This codes for CASSLQGNEQFF. The V gene is TRBV4-2, the J gene TRBJ2-1, with a possible D match to TRBD1 (6 bases). CDR3 size: 12 residues. Trimming shortened V by 4 bases and J by 7 bases, and 8 bases separated the two germline ends. CDR1 and CDR2 (germline): LGHNA, YNFKEQ.

The genes are TRBV6-6 and TRBJ1-6; tentatively, D is TRBD1 (6 bases). This CDR3 region has 15 residues. Germline V gene sequence: CDR1 MNHNY, CDR2 SVGAGI (reference sequence). Trimming stripped 8 bases from V and 7 bases from J, with 18 bases between. The CDR3 loop is CASLPRDTGNSPLHF. For the CDR3, the DNA is TGTGCCAGCCTTCCACGGGACACGGGAAATTCACCCCTCCACTTT.

CDR3 amino acids: CASSLSAKANSPLHF. CDR3 DNA sequence: TGTGCCAGCAGCTTAAGCGCTAAAGCGAATTCACCCCTCCACTTT. The chain has TRBV7-3 and TRBJ1-6; D is undetermined. V gave up 1 base and J gave up 7 bases, with 11 bases separating them. The CDR3 totals 15 residues. Germline-derived CDR1 and CDR2 are SGHTA and FQGTGA.

In regard to this clone: The same CDR3 can be traced to other DNA sequences in this sample. This chain connects TRBV5-1 to TRBJ2-5, with D hard to call. V gave up 0 bases and J gave up 3 bases, with 3 bases separating them. The CDR3 length is 12 residues. The germline CDR1 and CDR2 sequences are SGHRS and YFSETQ. The DNA for the CDR3 is TGCGCCAGCAGCTTGGCCAAAGAGACCCAGTACTTC. Its translation is CASSLAKETQYF.

The chain joins TRBV7-6 to TRBJ2-3, with 9 bases lining up with TRBD2. The V gene end was trimmed by 5 bases and the J gene end by 4 bases; junction bases not matched to a gene: 7. Germline-derived CDR1 and CDR2 are SGHVS and FNYEAQ. This CDR3 is built from 15 residues. In nucleotides, the CDR3 is TGTGCCAGCAGCCTGGCGGGGGGGCAGTCAGATACGCAGTATTTT. As protein: CASSLAGGQSDTQYF.

The V gene is TRBV18, the J gene TRBJ2-3, with TRBD2 matching 7 bases. The V gene's germline CDR1 is KGHSH and CDR2 LQKENI. The CDR3 runs 16 residues. Trimming removed 2 bases from V and 2 bases from J; junction bases left unmatched: 7. CDR3 region: CASSPSSGAVTDTQYF. The CDR3, as DNA: TGTGCCAGCTCACCATCTAGCGGAGCGGTCACAGATACGCAGTATTTT.